This is a list of T cell receptor beta chains from one sample in a study of blood T cell repertoires in COVID-19. Sequencing used immunoSEQ multiplex PCR; TCRdb keeps in-frame clones, though not all of them. The repertoire holds hundreds of thousands of clones, with roughly 86% as singletons. Input material: peripheral blood. Every receptor here comes from a man aged 60-69 years with acute or convalescent COVID-19. CDR3s include the opening cysteine and the closing phenylalanine or tryptophan. D genes are given only for firm matches. Not every row has a clone size; where given, it reads once, few, many or a size class.

D gene: TRBD2; V gene: TRBV28; J gene: TRBJ2-4; clone size: .; CDR3 protein: CASTPGGSKNIQYF; CDR3 DNA: TGTGCCAGCACCCCGGGGGGTAGCAAAAACATTCAGTACTTC
D gene: TRBD2; V gene: TRBV11-2; J gene: TRBJ2-3; clone size: .; CDR3 protein: CASSKRTSGGRDTQYF; CDR3 DNA: TGTGCCAGCAGCAAAAGGACTAGCGGGGGGAGGGATACGCAGTATTTT
D gene: TRBD1; V gene: TRBV5-1; J gene: TRBJ2-1; clone size: once; CDR3 protein: CASSLLDRGGYNEQFF; CDR3 DNA: TGCGCCAGCAGCTTGTTGGACAGGGGGGGATACAATGAGCAGTTCTTC
D gene: .; V gene: TRBV7-2; J gene: TRBJ1-4; clone size: .; CDR3 protein: CASSPGSFNEKLFF; CDR3 DNA: TGTGCCAGCAGCCCAGGGTCCTTTAATGAAAAACTGTTTTTT
D gene: .; V gene: TRBV24-1; J gene: TRBJ2-2; clone size: .; CDR3 protein: CATSELAGELFF; CDR3 DNA: TGTGCCACCAGTGAACTCGCCGGGGAGCTGTTTTTT
D gene: .; V gene: TRBV5-1; J gene: TRBJ1-6; clone size: .; CDR3 protein: CASSPGQYNSPLHF; CDR3 DNA: TGCGCCAGCAGCCCCGGACAATATAATTCACCCCTCCACTTT
D gene: .; V gene: TRBV6-4; J gene: TRBJ2-1; clone size: .; CDR3 protein: CASSRSSANNEQFF; CDR3 DNA: TGTGCCAGCAGTCGGAGTAGCGCCAACAATGAGCAGTTCTTC
D gene: TRBD1; V gene: TRBV7-2; J gene: TRBJ1-5; clone size: .; CDR3 protein: CASSLGQGGQPQHF; CDR3 DNA: TGTGCCAGCAGCTTAGGGCAGGGGGGTCAGCCCCAGCATTTT
D gene: TRBD2; V gene: TRBV6-5; J gene: TRBJ2-7; clone size: .; CDR3 protein: CASSRLAPYEQYF; CDR3 DNA: TGTGCCAGCAGCCGACTAGCACCCTACGAGCAGTACTTC
D gene: TRBD1; V gene: TRBV5-5; J gene: TRBJ1-1; clone size: once; CDR3 protein: CASSGPWDSEAFF; CDR3 DNA: TGTGCCAGCAGCGGCCCCTGGGACAGTGAAGCTTTCTTT
D gene: .; V gene: TRBV21-1; J gene: TRBJ2-1; clone size: .; CDR3 protein: CASSNSGEQFF; CDR3 DNA: TGTGCCAGCAGCAATTCGGGTGAGCAGTTCTTC
D gene: .; V gene: TRBV27; J gene: TRBJ2-3; clone size: once; CDR3 protein: CAAGGPSTDTQYF; CDR3 DNA: TGTGCTGCTGGCGGCCCTAGCACAGATACGCAGTATTTT
D gene: TRBD1; V gene: TRBV5-5; J gene: TRBJ1-2; clone size: once; CDR3 protein: CASSFPDRIGYTF; CDR3 DNA: TGTGCCAGCAGCTTCCCGGACAGGATTGGCTACACCTTC
D gene: .; V gene: TRBV5-1; J gene: TRBJ2-5; clone size: once; CDR3 protein: CASSSQETQYF; CDR3 DNA: TGCGCCAGCAGCTCTCAAGAGACCCAGTACTTC
D gene: .; V gene: TRBV18; J gene: TRBJ2-5; clone size: .; CDR3 protein: CASSPGLQETQYF; CDR3 DNA: TGTGCCAGCTCACCTGGGCTCCAAGAGACCCAGTACTTC
D gene: .; V gene: TRBV5-5; J gene: TRBJ2-7; clone size: .; CDR3 protein: CASSLGLGVAYEQYF; CDR3 DNA: TGTGCCAGCAGCTTGGGGCTAGGGGTCGCCTACGAGCAGTACTTC
D gene: .; V gene: TRBV7-3; J gene: TRBJ2-7; clone size: .; CDR3 protein: CASSPGHDSYEQYF; CDR3 DNA: TGTGCCAGCAGCCCGGGACATGACTCCTACGAGCAGTACTTC
D gene: TRBD1; V gene: TRBV18; J gene: TRBJ1-1; clone size: .; CDR3 protein: CASSQRDRNTEAFF; CDR3 DNA: TGTGCCAGCTCACAACGGGACAGAAACACTGAAGCTTTCTTT
D gene: .; V gene: TRBV29-1; J gene: TRBJ2-3; clone size: .; CDR3 protein: CSARERQGTDTQYF; CDR3 DNA: TGCAGCGCCCGGGAAAGGCAGGGGACAGATACGCAGTATTTT
D gene: TRBD2; V gene: TRBV19; J gene: TRBJ2-2; clone size: .; CDR3 protein: CASSIGLAGARHGELFF; CDR3 DNA: TGTGCCAGTAGTATAGGGTTAGCGGGGGCCAGACACGGGGAGCTGTTTTTT
D gene: TRBD1; V gene: TRBV19; J gene: TRBJ2-1; clone size: .; CDR3 protein: CASSLVQGAGNEQFF; CDR3 DNA: TGTGCCAGTAGTCTTGTACAGGGGGCAGGGAATGAGCAGTTCTTC
D gene: .; V gene: TRBV5-8; J gene: TRBJ2-2; clone size: .; CDR3 protein: CASSLTATVTGELFF; CDR3 DNA: TGTGCCAGCAGCTTGACCGCCACAGTAACCGGGGAGCTGTTTTTT
D gene: .; V gene: TRBV5-6; J gene: TRBJ1-5; clone size: .; CDR3 protein: CASSPSQGRLSNQPQHF; CDR3 DNA: TGTGCCAGCAGCCCATCACAGGGCCGGCTTAGCAATCAGCCCCAGCATTTT
D gene: .; V gene: TRBV21-1; J gene: TRBJ1-5; clone size: once; CDR3 protein: CASSNFPNTRDNQPQHF; CDR3 DNA: TGTGCCAGCAGCAATTTCCCGAACACGCGGGATAATCAGCCCCAGCATTTT
D gene: .; V gene: TRBV4-1; J gene: TRBJ1-5; clone size: few; CDR3 protein: CASSETGGNQPQHF; CDR3 DNA: TGCGCCAGCAGCGAGACTGGGGGGAATCAGCCCCAGCATTTT
D gene: TRBD1; V gene: TRBV6-5; J gene: TRBJ2-7; clone size: .; CDR3 protein: CASRRSAGQGRYF; CDR3 DNA: TGTGCCAGCAGACGGTCAGCGGGACAGGGAAGGTACTTC
D gene: .; V gene: TRBV12-3/TRBV12-4; J gene: TRBJ2-3; clone size: .; CDR3 protein: CASSPRVGTQYF; CDR3 DNA: TGTGCCAGCTCCCCTCGGGTAGGTACGCAGTATTTT
D gene: .; V gene: TRBV5-1; J gene: TRBJ2-3; clone size: .; CDR3 protein: CASREGQDTQYF; CDR3 DNA: TGCGCCAGCAGGGAAGGACAGGATACGCAGTATTTT
D gene: .; V gene: TRBV5-1; J gene: TRBJ1-2; clone size: .; CDR3 protein: CASSLGGGDSDYGYTF; CDR3 DNA: TGCGCCAGCAGCTTGGGTGGAGGGGATAGTGACTATGGCTACACCTTC
D gene: .; V gene: TRBV6-2/TRBV6-3; J gene: TRBJ1-1; clone size: .; CDR3 protein: CASSYYRDTEAFF; CDR3 DNA: TGTGCCAGCAGTTACTATCGAGACACTGAAGCTTTCTTT
D gene: .; V gene: TRBV18; J gene: TRBJ2-7; clone size: .; CDR3 protein: CASSPYTDYEQYF; CDR3 DNA: TGTGCCAGCTCACCATACACAGACTACGAGCAGTACTTC
D gene: TRBD2; V gene: TRBV18; J gene: TRBJ2-1; clone size: .; CDR3 protein: CASSRSGGANEQFF; CDR3 DNA: TGTGCCAGCTCACGGAGCGGGGGGGCAAATGAGCAGTTCTTC
D gene: .; V gene: TRBV2; J gene: TRBJ1-2; clone size: .; CDR3 protein: CASSLNLAWGYTF; CDR3 DNA: TGTGCCAGCAGCCTCAATTTAGCTTGGGGCTACACCTTC
D gene: TRBD2; V gene: TRBV6-5; J gene: TRBJ2-7; clone size: .; CDR3 protein: CASMYLSGGDYEQYF; CDR3 DNA: TGTGCCAGCATGTACCTTAGCGGGGGGGACTACGAGCAGTACTTC
D gene: TRBD1; V gene: TRBV2; J gene: TRBJ1-1; clone size: .; CDR3 protein: CASSYPRDRGGTEAFF; CDR3 DNA: TGTGCCAGCAGTTACCCTCGTGACAGGGGCGGGACTGAAGCTTTCTTT
D gene: .; V gene: TRBV11-2; J gene: TRBJ1-6; clone size: .; CDR3 protein: CASRKDRQFGYNSPLHF; CDR3 DNA: TGTGCCAGCAGAAAAGACCGACAGTTCGGGTATAATTCACCCCTCCACTTT
D gene: TRBD1; V gene: TRBV9; J gene: TRBJ2-7; clone size: once; CDR3 protein: CASSPRGQGSSYEQYF; CDR3 DNA: TGTGCCAGCAGCCCGCGGGGACAGGGAAGCTCCTACGAGCAGTACTTC
D gene: .; V gene: TRBV18; J gene: TRBJ1-2; clone size: .; CDR3 protein: CASSTDQFSGYTF; CDR3 DNA: TGTGCCAGCTCAACCGACCAGTTTAGCGGCTACACCTTC
D gene: TRBD1; V gene: TRBV28; J gene: TRBJ1-5; clone size: .; CDR3 protein: CASSSRGGGEYQPQHF; CDR3 DNA: TGTGCCAGCAGCTCTCGCGGAGGGGGCGAGTATCAGCCCCAGCATTTT
D gene: .; V gene: TRBV11-2; J gene: TRBJ1-1; clone size: .; CDR3 protein: CASSLFGSDTEAFF; CDR3 DNA: TGTGCCAGCAGCTTATTCGGGTCTGACACTGAAGCTTTCTTT
D gene: .; V gene: TRBV6-6; J gene: TRBJ2-4; clone size: once; CDR3 protein: CASSPSTAGSKNIQYF; CDR3 DNA: TGTGCCAGCAGCCCCTCGACTGCCGGATCCAAAAACATTCAGTACTTC